This passage covers 13 T cell receptor beta chains from one sample sequenced in a study of T cells after yellow fever vaccination. TCRdb itself ran the 5' RACE reads through MiXCR, one entry per CDR3 protein. This sample has 120,000 or so distinct CDR3 sequences, with 7.5% to 10% found just once. Source: CD8+ T cells sorted from PBMCs, taken on the day of the yellow fever booster vaccination. The origin of the receptors is a man aged 18 to 30 who received the YFV17D yellow fever vaccine.

This clonotype was observed at least ten times. V and J are TRBV7-6 and TRBJ2-3; D perhaps matches TRBD2 (6 bases). With 3 bases removed from V and 5 bases from J, the gap between germline ends came to 12 bases. This CDR3 region has 14 residues. CDR1 is SGHVS, CDR2 FNYEAQ, per germline. The CDR3 sequence: CASSFGGGVDTQYF. As DNA, the CDR3 is TGTGCCAGCAGCTTCGGGGGAGGTGTAGATACGCAGTATTTT.

This clonotype was recorded many times. The rearrangement joins TRBV6-5 to TRBJ1-6; tentatively, D is TRBD1 (5 bases). The CDR3 covers 13 residues. Germline V gives CDR1 MNHEY, CDR2 SVGAGI. Trimming stripped 8 bases from V and 15 bases from J, with 20 bases between. The chain's CDR3 is CASQYSRGGDLHF. CDR3 coding DNA: TGTGCCAGCCAATACTCCCGCGGGGGAGACCTCCACTTT.

This clonotype was observed a handful of times. The rearrangement links TRBV5-1 to TRBJ1-5, with a possible D match to TRBD1 (6 bases). V was shortened by 4 bases and J by 5 bases, with 10 bases between the two germline ends. The CDR3 contains 13 residues. Germline loops: CDR1 SGHRS, CDR2 YFSETQ. The CDR3 DNA follows: TGCGCCAGCAGCGTGGACAGTTATCAGCCCCAGCATTTT. Protein sequence: CASSVDSYQPQHF.

The rearrangement joins TRBV7-9 to TRBJ2-1; possibly TRBD2 for D (5 bases). Germline assignment: CDR1 SEHNR and CDR2 FQNEAQ (reference sequence). Between the trimmed V and J ends, which lost 8 bases and 4 bases, there was a span of 15 bases. The CDR3 length is 14 residues. CDR3 nucleotides: TGTGCCAGCGGCCCGGAGGCGACATACAATGAGCAGTTCTTC. Protein sequence: CASGPEATYNEQFF.

This clonotype came up a few times. The V and J genes are TRBV5-1 and TRBJ2-1, with 10 bases that match TRBD2. Germline V CDR1 and CDR2: SGHRS, YFSETQ. With V trimmed by 3 bases and J by 2 bases, 11 bases remained unmatched. This CDR3 has 18 residues. Here the CDR3 DNA reads TGCGCCAGCAGCTCCGACCGGCGTCTAGCGGGGGCCTACAATGAGCAGTTCTTC. Translated: CASSSDRRLAGAYNEQFF.

The rearrangement uses TRBV5-4 and TRBJ1-1; D possibly corresponds to TRBD1 (5 bases). There are 13 residues in the CDR3. Germline V lookup: CDR1 SGHNT, CDR2 YYREEE (reference sequence). Trimming took 6 bases from V and 1 from J, leaving 10 bases between them. The CDR3 DNA reads as TGTGCCAGCACCCCGGGGGGGAACACTGAAGCTTTCTTT. Translation: CASTPGGNTEAFF.

Ten or more counts support this clonotype. The chain carries TRBV10-3 and TRBJ2-3, with 7 bases aligning to TRBD1. V shed 0 bases and J 2 bases; nucleotides not matched to a gene: 14. Germline V gene sequence: CDR1 ENHRY, CDR2 SYGVKD. CDR3 length equals 19 residues. The CDR3 DNA follows: TGTGCCATCAGTGAGTCGGTGGCAAAACAGGGGACCTACACAGATACGCAGTATTTT. As protein: CAISESVAKQGTYTDTQYF.

In this sample, this clonotype turned up a few times. This chain joins TRBV15 and TRBJ1-5, with 8 bases identical to TRBD1. Germline assignment: CDR1 LNHNV and CDR2 YYDKDF (reference sequence). The CDR3 loop spans 15 amino acids. The V and J ends lost 3 bases and 3 bases, in that order; junction bases with no gene match: 4. CDR3 amino acids: CATSSDRGINQPQHF. The CDR3 DNA reads as TGTGCCACCAGCAGTGACAGGGGAATCAATCAGCCCCAGCATTTT.

This clonotype was detected a few times. The chain employs TRBV9 and TRBJ2-1, with D possibly being TRBD2 (7 bases). The CDR3 is made up of 15 amino acids. V lost 0 bases to trimming and J lost 2 bases, with 9 bases between them. CDR1 and CDR2 from the germline V gene are SGDLS and YYNGEE. CDR3: CASSVGGGAYNEQFF. CDR3 DNA sequence: TGTGCCAGCAGCGTAGGAGGGGGGGCCTACAATGAGCAGTTCTTC.

The chain uses TRBV3-1 and TRBJ1-2; D uncertain. The V and J ends lost 3 bases and 7 bases respectively, with 9 bases between them. CDR3 length: 12 residues. CDR1 LGHDT and CDR2 YNNKEL come from the germline V gene (reference sequence). The CDR3 protein is CASSHREPGYTF. The CDR3 DNA is TGTGCCAGCAGCCACCGGGAGCCTGGCTACACCTTC.

This clonotype was observed a handful of times. This chain joins TRBV29-1 and TRBJ1-1, with D perhaps TRBD1 (6 bases). V shed 5 bases and J shed 11 bases, with 15 bases lying between them. Looked up from germline, CDR1 is SQVTM and CDR2 is ANQGSEA. The length of the CDR3 is 11 residues. The CDR3 region is CSVKRGYDAFF. CDR3 sequence (DNA): TGCAGCGTTAAAAGGGGGTATGATGCTTTCTTT. Variable domain in full (rest from reference TRBV29-1 and TRBJ1-1): SAVISQKPSRDICQRGTSLTIQCQVDSQVTMMFWYRQQPGQSLTLIATANQGSEATYESGFVIDKFPISRPNLTFSTLTVSNMSPEDSSIYLCSVKRGYDAFFGQGTRLTVV.

This chain uses TRBV15 with TRBJ1-5, with 11 bases lining up with TRBD1. Germline assignment: CDR1 LNHNV and CDR2 YYDKDF (reference sequence). The length of the CDR3 is 16 residues. With 7 bases clipped from V and 4 bases from J, the junction kept 9 bases outside the gene matches. DNA of the CDR3: TGTGCCACCAACAGGGACAGGGGGGGAAGGAATCAGCCCCAGCATTTT. The encoded protein is CATNRDRGGRNQPQHF.

The chain links TRBV15 to TRBJ2-3; the D gene is possibly TRBD2 (7 bases). V lost 5 bases to trimming and J lost 4 bases, with 16 bases between them. Germline CDR1 LNHNV, CDR2 YYDKDF (reference sequence). CDR3 length: 15 residues. The CDR3 here is CATSLPGGRPDTQYF. CDR3 in DNA: TGTGCCACCAGCCTACCCGGGGGGCGGCCAGATACGCAGTATTTT.